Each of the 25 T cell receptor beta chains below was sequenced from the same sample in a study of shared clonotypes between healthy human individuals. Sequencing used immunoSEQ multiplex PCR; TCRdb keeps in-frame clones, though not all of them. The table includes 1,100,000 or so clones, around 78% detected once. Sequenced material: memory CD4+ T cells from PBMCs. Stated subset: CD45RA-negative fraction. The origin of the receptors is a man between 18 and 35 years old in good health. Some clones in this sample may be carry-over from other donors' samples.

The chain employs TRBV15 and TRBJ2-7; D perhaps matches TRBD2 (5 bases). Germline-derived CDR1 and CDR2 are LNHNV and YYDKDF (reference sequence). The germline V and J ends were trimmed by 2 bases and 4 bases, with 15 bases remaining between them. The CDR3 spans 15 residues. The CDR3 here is CATSRKFIGGYEQYF. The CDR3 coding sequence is TGTGCCACCAGCAGAAAGTTTATAGGAGGATACGAGCAGTACTTC.

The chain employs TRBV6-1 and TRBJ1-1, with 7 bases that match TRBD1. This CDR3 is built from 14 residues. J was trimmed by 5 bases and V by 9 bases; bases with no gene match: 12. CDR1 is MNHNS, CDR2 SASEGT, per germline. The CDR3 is CASQSEGGITEAFF. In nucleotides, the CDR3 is TGTGCCAGTCAGTCGGAAGGGGGCATTACTGAAGCTTTCTTT.

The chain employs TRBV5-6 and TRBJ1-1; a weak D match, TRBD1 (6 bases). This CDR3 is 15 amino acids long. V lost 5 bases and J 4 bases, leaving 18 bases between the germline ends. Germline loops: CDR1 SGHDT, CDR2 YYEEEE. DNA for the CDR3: TGTGCCAGCAGGATAGGGCGGGGGGCGGCCACTGAAGCTTTCTTT. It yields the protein CASRIGRGAATEAFF.

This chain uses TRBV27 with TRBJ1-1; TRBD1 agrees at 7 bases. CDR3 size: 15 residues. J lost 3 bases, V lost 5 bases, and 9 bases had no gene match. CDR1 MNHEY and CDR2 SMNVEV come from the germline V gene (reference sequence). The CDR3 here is CASSKRWQGDTEAFF. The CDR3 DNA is TGTGCCAGCAGTAAGAGGTGGCAGGGGGACACTGAAGCTTTCTTT.

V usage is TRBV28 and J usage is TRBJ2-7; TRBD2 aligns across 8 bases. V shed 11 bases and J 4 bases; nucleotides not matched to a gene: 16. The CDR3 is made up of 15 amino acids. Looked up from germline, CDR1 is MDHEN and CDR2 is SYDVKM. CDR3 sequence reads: CALRPGLVGPYEQYF. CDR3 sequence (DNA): TGTGCCTTACGACCGGGACTAGTAGGTCCATACGAGCAGTACTTC.

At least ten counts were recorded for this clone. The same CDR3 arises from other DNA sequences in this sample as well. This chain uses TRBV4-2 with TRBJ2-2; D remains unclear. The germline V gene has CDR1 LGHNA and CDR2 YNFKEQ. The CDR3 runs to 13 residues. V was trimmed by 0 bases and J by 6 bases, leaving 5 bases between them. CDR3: CASSQDSAGELFF. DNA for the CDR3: TGTGCCAGCAGCCAAGATTCGGCCGGGGAGCTGTTTTTT.

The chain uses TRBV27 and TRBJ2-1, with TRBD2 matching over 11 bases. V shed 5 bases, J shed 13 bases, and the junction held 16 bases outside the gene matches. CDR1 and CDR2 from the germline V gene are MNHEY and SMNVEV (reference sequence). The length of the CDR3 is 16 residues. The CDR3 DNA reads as TGTGCCAGCAGTCCTCGGTTTAGCGGGAGGGCCTCAGGTCAGTTCTTC. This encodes CASSPRFSGRASGQFF.

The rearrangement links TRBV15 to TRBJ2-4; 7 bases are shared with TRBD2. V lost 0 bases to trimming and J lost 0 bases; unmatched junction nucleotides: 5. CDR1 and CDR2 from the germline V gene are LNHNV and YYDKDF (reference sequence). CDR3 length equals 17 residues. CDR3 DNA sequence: TGTGCCACCAGCAGAGATCGGGAGGCCTTAGCCAAAAACATTCAGTACTTC. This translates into CATSRDREALAKNIQYF.

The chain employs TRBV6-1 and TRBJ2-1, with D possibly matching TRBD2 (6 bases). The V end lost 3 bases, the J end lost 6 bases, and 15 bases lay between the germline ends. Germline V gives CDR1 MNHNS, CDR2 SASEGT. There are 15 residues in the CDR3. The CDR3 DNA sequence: TGTGCCAGCAGTGATGGGGGGTTTTTAGGCAATGAGCAGTTCTTC. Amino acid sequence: CASSDGGFLGNEQFF.

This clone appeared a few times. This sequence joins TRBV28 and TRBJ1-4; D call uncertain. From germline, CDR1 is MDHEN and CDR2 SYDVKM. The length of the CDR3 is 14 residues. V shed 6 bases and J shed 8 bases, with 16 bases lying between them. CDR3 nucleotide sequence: TGTGCCAGCAGCGCTGGGTGGAAAGAGGAAAAACTGTTTTTT. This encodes CASSAGWKEEKLFF.

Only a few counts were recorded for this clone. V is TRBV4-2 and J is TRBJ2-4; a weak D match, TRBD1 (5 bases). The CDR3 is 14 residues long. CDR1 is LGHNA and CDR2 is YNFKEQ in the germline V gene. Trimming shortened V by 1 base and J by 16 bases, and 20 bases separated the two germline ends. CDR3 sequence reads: CASSQASTSGSGYF. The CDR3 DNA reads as TGTGCCAGCAGCCAAGCCAGCACTTCAGGGTCCGGATACTTC.

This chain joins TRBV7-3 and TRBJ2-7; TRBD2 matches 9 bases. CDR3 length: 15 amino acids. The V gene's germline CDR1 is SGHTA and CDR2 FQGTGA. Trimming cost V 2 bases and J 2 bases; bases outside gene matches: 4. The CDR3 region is CASSLGGRGPYEQYF. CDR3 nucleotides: TGTGCCAGCAGCTTAGGCGGGAGGGGGCCCTACGAGCAGTACTTC.

The CDR3 DNA reads as TGTGCCAGCAGTTACCTTCCGGGACCCAAAGGCTACACCTTC. Translated, it gives CASSYLPGPKGYTF. The chain employs TRBV6-5 and TRBJ1-2; possible D gene TRBD1, 5 bases. V was pared by 2 bases and J by 8 bases, with 15 bases between. The CDR3 has 14 residues. Germline V gene data show CDR1 as MNHEY and CDR2 as SVGAGI.

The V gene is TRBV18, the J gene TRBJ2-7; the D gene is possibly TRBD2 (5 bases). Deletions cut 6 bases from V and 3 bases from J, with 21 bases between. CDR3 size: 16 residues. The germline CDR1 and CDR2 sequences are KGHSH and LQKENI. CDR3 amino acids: CASSPSLGRSIYEQYF. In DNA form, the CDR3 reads TGTGCCAGCTCCCCCTCACTAGGACGGTCAATCTACGAGCAGTACTTC.

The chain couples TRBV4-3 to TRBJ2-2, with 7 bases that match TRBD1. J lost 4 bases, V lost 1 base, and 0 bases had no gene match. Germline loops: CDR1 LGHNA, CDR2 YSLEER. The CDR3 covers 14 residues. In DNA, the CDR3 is TGCGCCAGCAGCCAAGGGACAGGCACCGGGGAGCTGTTTTTT. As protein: CASSQGTGTGELFF.

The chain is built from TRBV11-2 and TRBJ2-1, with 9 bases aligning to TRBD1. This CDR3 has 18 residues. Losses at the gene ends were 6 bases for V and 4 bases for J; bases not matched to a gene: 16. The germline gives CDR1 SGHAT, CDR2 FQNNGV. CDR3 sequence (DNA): TGTGCCAGCAGTCCGAAACCTTTTCGGACAGGGGCTTACAATGAGCAGTTCTTC. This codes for CASSPKPFRTGAYNEQFF.

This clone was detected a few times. CDR3 loop: CAVGAYNQPQHF. The CDR3 DNA sequence: TGTGCCGTGGGGGCATACAATCAGCCCCAGCATTTT. The chain has TRBV28 and TRBJ1-5; D might be TRBD1 (6 bases). The germline CDR1 and CDR2 sequences are MDHEN and SYDVKM. CDR3 length: 12 residues. V was shortened by 11 bases and J by 3 bases, with 11 bases between the two germline ends. The entire variable domain, with the rest obtained from reference TRBV28 and TRBJ1-5, is as follows: DVKVTQSSRYLVKRTGEKVFLECVQDMDHENMFWYRQDPGLGLRLIYFSYDVKMKEKGDIPEGYSVSREKKERFSLILESASTNQTSMYLCAVGAYNQPQHFGDGTRLSIL.

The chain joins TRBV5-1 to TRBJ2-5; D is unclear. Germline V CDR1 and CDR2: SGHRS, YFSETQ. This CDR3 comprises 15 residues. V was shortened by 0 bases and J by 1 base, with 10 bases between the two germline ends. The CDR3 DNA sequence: TGCGCCAGCAGCTTGGGACTTACAAGCCAAGAGACCCAGTACTTC. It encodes CASSLGLTSQETQYF. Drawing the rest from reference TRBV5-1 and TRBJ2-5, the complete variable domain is KAGVTQTPRYLIKTRGQQVTLSCSPISGHRSVSWYQQTPGQGLQFLFEYFSETQRNKGNFPGRFSGRQFSNSRSEMNVSTLELGDSALYLCASSLGLTSQETQYFGPGTRLLVL.

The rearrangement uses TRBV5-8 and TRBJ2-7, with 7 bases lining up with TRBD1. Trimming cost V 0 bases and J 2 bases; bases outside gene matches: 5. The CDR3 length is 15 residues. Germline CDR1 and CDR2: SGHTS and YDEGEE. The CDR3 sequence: CASSLVGTEAYEQYF. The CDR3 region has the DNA TGTGCCAGCAGCTTGGTTGGGACAGAGGCCTACGAGCAGTACTTC. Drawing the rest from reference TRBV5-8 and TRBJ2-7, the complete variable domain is EAGVTQSPTHLIKTRGQQATLRCSPISGHTSVYWYQQALGLGLQFLLWYDEGEERNRGNFPPRFSGRQFPNYSSELNVNALELEDSALYLCASSLVGTEAYEQYFGPGTRLTVT.

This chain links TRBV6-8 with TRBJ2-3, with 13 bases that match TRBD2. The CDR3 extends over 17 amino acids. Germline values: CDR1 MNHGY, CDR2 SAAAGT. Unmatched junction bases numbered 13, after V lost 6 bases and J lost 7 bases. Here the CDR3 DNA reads TGTGCCAGCAGCAACTCCGGGACTAGCGGGGCCCCGAATACGCAGTATTTT. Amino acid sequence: CASSNSGTSGAPNTQYF.

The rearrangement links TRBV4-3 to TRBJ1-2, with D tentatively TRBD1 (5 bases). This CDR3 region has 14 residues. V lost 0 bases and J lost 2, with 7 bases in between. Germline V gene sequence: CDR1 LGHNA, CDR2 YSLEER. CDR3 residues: CASSQDRQNYGYTF. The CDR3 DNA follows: TGCGCCAGCAGCCAAGACCGACAGAACTATGGCTACACCTTC.

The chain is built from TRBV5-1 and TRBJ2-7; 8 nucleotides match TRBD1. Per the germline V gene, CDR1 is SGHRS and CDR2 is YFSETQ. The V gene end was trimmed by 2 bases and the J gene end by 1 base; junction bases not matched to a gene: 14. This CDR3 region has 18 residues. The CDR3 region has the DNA TGCGCCAGCAGCTTTGGGAGAGGACAGGGCGATGAATCCTACGAGCAGTACTTC. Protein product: CASSFGRGQGDESYEQYF.

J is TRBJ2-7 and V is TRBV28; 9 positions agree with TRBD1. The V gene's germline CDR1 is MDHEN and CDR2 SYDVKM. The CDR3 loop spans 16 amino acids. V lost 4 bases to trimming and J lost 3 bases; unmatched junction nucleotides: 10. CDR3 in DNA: TGTGCCAGCAGTTCACCGCCGGGACAGGGTGTCTACGAGCAGTACTTC. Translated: CASSSPPGQGVYEQYF. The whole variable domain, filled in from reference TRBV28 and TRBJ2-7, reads DVKVTQSSRYLVKRTGEKVFLECVQDMDHENMFWYRQDPGLGLRLIYFSYDVKMKEKGDIPEGYSVSREKKERFSLILESASTNQTSMYLCASSSPPGQGVYEQYFGPGTRLTVT.

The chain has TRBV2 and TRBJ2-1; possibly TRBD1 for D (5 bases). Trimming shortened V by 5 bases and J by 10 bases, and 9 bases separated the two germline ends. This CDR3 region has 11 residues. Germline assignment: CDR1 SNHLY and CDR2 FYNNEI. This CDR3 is CASSHKGEQFF. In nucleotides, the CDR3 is TGTGCCAGCAGTCATAAGGGGGAGCAGTTCTTC. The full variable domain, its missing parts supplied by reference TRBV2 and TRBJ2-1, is EPEVTQTPSHQVTQMGQEVILRCVPISNHLYFYWYRQILGQKVEFLVSFYNNEISEKSEIFDDQFSVERPDGSNFTLKIRSTKLEDSAMYFCASSHKGEQFFGPGTRLTVL.

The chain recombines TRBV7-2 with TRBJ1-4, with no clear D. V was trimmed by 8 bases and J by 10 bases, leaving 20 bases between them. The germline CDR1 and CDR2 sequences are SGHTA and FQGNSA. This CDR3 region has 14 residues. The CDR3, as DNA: TGTGCCAGCGGAACCGACCCAACCGAAGGAAAACTGTTTTTT. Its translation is CASGTDPTEGKLFF. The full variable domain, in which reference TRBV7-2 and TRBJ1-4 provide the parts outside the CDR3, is GAGVSQSPSNKVTEKGKDVELRCDPISGHTALYWYRQSLGQGLEFLIYFQGNSAPDKSGLPSDRFSAERTGGSVSTLTIQRTQQEDSAVYLCASGTDPTEGKLFFGSGTQLSVL.